The 23 T cell receptor beta chains below come from one sample, sequenced in a study of blood T cell repertoires in COVID-19 (dated by TCRdb to 2019 to 2021). Libraries were built with the immunoSEQ multiplex PCR assay. This immuneACCESS table, as held by TCRdb, lists in-frame sequences with V and J called but not all clones. Of the missing ones, under half trace to an unresolved V gene in checked studies; the others have no known cause. Counted in this sample were approximately 180,000 clones; around three quarters of them appeared once. The top ten clonotypes cover approximately 16% of the sample. The sequenced material came from PBMCs or T cells enriched from blood (not recorded which). All receptors come from a woman in her forties or fifties with acute COVID-19.

Here the CDR3 reads CASSPRRGAANNYGYTF. CDR3 in DNA: TGTGCCAGCAGTCCGCGGCGGGGGGCTGCCAATAACTATGGCTACACCTTC. The chain has TRBV2 and TRBJ1-2, with a possible D match to TRBD1 (6 bases). Trimming shortened V by 5 bases and J by 1 base, and 20 bases separated the two germline ends. Germline V gene lookup returns CDR1 SNHLY and CDR2 FYNNEI. The CDR3 runs to 17 residues.

The V and J genes are TRBV3-1 (or the pseudogene TRBV3-2) and TRBJ1-3; 7 positions agree with TRBD1. After removal of 0 bases from V and 4 bases from J, the junction contained 15 bases not matched to a gene. The CDR3 has 19 residues. Germline V gene sequence: CDR1 LGHDT, CDR2 YNNKEL (reference sequence). The CDR3 sequence is CASSQDRPLLQGKGNTIYF. CDR3 coding DNA: TGTGCCAGCAGCCAAGATCGCCCCTTATTACAGGGGAAGGGAAACACCATATATTTT.

This clone was counted only a few times. This chain uses TRBV30 with TRBJ2-1; possible D gene TRBD2, 7 bases. Trimming shortened V by 0 bases and J by 7 bases, and 16 bases separated the two germline ends. CDR1 GTSNPN and CDR2 SVGIG come from the germline V gene (reference sequence). The CDR3 is 15 amino acids. The CDR3 nucleotides are TGTGCCTGGAGTGTGAGCCGGGGGGCCGCGAATGAGCAGTTCTTC. Its translation is CAWSVSRGAANEQFF. Variable domain in full (rest from reference TRBV30 and TRBJ2-1): SQTIHQWPATLVQPVGSPLSLECTVEGTSNPNLYWYRQAAGRGLQLLFYSVGIGQISSEVPQNLSASRPQDRQFILSSKKLLLSDSGFYLCAWSVSRGAANEQFFGPGTRLTVL.

The V gene is TRBV4-3, the J gene TRBJ2-3, with a possible D match to TRBD1 (6 bases). Per germline, CDR1 LGHNA and CDR2 YSLEER. V lost 0 bases, J lost 6 bases, and 16 bases lay in between. There are 16 residues in the CDR3. CDR3 coding DNA: TGCGCCAGCAGCCAAGAGGGTGGCAGGGGACGGGATACGCAGTATTTT. Encoded protein: CASSQEGGRGRDTQYF.

The chain couples TRBV28 to TRBJ1-2, with D uncertain. This CDR3 has 13 amino acids. Germline V lookup: CDR1 MDHEN, CDR2 SYDVKM. Trimming pared 6 bases from V and 6 bases from J, leaving 14 bases between. The CDR3 loop reads CASRYGMTDGYTF. The CDR3 DNA sequence: TGTGCCAGCAGATACGGGATGACGGATGGCTACACCTTC.

This chain joins TRBV5-1 and TRBJ1-4; 8 nucleotides line up with TRBD1. CDR1 and CDR2 (germline): SGHRS, YFSETQ. The CDR3 loop spans 16 amino acids. J lost 2 bases, V lost 5 bases, and 8 bases had no gene match. CDR3 bases: TGCGCCAGCAGAAACGGACAGGGACTGACTAATGAAAAACTGTTTTTT. Amino acid sequence: CASRNGQGLTNEKLFF.

The chain employs TRBV9 and TRBJ2-2; D ambiguous. Germline CDR1 SGDLS, CDR2 YYNGEE. The CDR3 consists of 14 residues. Trimming cost V 1 base and J 6 bases, with 10 bases left between them. The CDR3 DNA reads TGTGCCAGCAGCGTAAGCACCCGAGCCGGGGAGCTGTTTTTT. Its translation is CASSVSTRAGELFF.

This clone occurred a few times. V gene TRBV12-3 or TRBV12-4 combines with J gene TRBJ1-6; D call uncertain. V lost 6 bases to trimming and J lost 8 bases, with 11 bases between them. The CDR3 runs 13 residues. CDR3 bases: TGTGCCAGCAGCCGACAAGGTTATTCACCCCTCCACTTT. Its protein is CASSRQGYSPLHF.

The chain has TRBV19 and TRBJ1-1; D may be TRBD1 (5 bases). Germline V gene data show CDR1 as LNHDA and CDR2 as SQIVND (reference sequence). Trimming left V 8 bases short and J 2 bases short, with 21 bases between. The CDR3 runs to 16 residues. The CDR3 here is CASFRVRGNANTEAFF. As DNA, the CDR3 is TGTGCCAGTTTTAGGGTAAGGGGCAATGCAAACACTGAAGCTTTCTTT.

CDR3 coding DNA: TGTGCCAGCTCACCACTGGACAGCACCTACGAGCAGTACGTC. The encoded protein is CASSPLDSTYEQYV. The rearrangement links TRBV18 to TRBJ2-7, with TRBD1 as a possible D gene (6 bases). V dropped 1 base and J dropped 2 bases, with 9 bases sitting between them. The CDR3 loop spans 14 amino acids. Germline CDR1 KGHSH, CDR2 LQKENI.

The chain couples TRBV6-5 to TRBJ1-1; D remains unclear. In germline, CDR1 is MNHEY, CDR2 SVGAGI. This CDR3 region has 14 residues. The V end lost 5 bases, the J end lost 0 bases, and 10 bases lay between the germline ends. The CDR3 nucleotides read TGTGCCAGCAGTACGACACAAATGAACACTGAAGCTTTCTTT. Amino acids: CASSTTQMNTEAFF.

The CDR3 nucleotides are TGTGCCAGCAGTGAGCCGGGAGGAGGCTACACCTTC. Translating gives CASSEPGGGYTF. V gene TRBV6-1 combines with J gene TRBJ1-2; D unresolved. Germline V CDR1 and CDR2: MNHNS, SASEGT. The germline V and J ends were trimmed by 3 bases and 8 bases, with 10 bases remaining between them. The length of the CDR3 is 12 residues.

This chain connects TRBV5-1 to TRBJ1-3; TRBD1 agrees at 9 bases. There are 15 residues in the CDR3. Germline CDR1 is SGHRS and CDR2 is YFSETQ. Trimming cost V 2 bases and J 6 bases; bases outside gene matches: 6. The CDR3 DNA reads as TGCGCCAGCAGCTTTAGGGACAGGGTTACAAACACCATATATTTT. Translated: CASSFRDRVTNTIYF.

The chain combines TRBV5-1 with TRBJ2-3, with 9 positions matching TRBD2. CDR1 and CDR2 (germline): SGHRS, YFSETQ. This CDR3 is 17 amino acids long. With V trimmed by 0 bases and J by 5 bases, 10 bases remained unmatched. The CDR3: CASSLALAGSLQDTQYF. CDR3 sequence (DNA): TGCGCCAGCAGCTTGGCCCTAGCGGGGTCACTCCAAGATACGCAGTATTTT.

As DNA, the CDR3 is TGTGCCAGCAGCCAGGAGGGAAACGGGGAGCTGTTTTTT. Protein product: CASSQEGNGELFF. The rearrangement uses TRBV3-1 (or the pseudogene TRBV3-2) and TRBJ2-2; tentatively, D is TRBD2 (6 bases). The CDR3 is 13 amino acids. V lost 3 bases and J 7 bases, leaving 9 bases between the germline ends. The germline V gene has CDR1 LGHDT and CDR2 YNNKEL (reference sequence).

Points on this clone: One base separates it from a far larger clone, so it is likely a read error. This sequence joins TRBV11-3 and TRBJ1-1; D is undetermined. The CDR3 is made up of 13 amino acids. Germline V gene sequence: CDR1 SGHNT, CDR2 YENEEA. V lost 1 base to trimming and J lost 0 bases, with 3 bases between them. CDR3 residues: CASSLGVNTEAFF. Here the CDR3 DNA reads TGTGCCAGCAGCTTAGGAGTGAACACTGAAGCTTTCTTT.

The chain has TRBV12-3 or TRBV12-4 and TRBJ1-1; D unresolved. This CDR3 spans 12 amino acids. The germline V and J ends were trimmed by 6 bases and 2 bases, with 7 bases remaining between them. The DNA for the CDR3 is TGTGCCAGCAGCCAATCCAACACTGAAGCTTTCTTT. Protein sequence: CASSQSNTEAFF.

The genes are TRBV6-5 and TRBJ2-7; 10 nucleotides agree with TRBD1. This CDR3 is 14 amino acids long. Germline assignment: CDR1 MNHEY and CDR2 SVGAGI. The V and J ends lost 7 bases and 4 bases, in that order; junction bases with no gene match: 7. The DNA of the CDR3 is TGTGCCAGCATACCCGGGACAGGGGTATACGAGCAGTACGTC. It yields the protein CASIPGTGVYEQYV.

This rearrangement joins TRBV30 to TRBJ1-6; D perhaps matches TRBD1 (6 bases). This CDR3 is 14 amino acids long. Trimming removed 2 bases from V and 9 bases from J, with 14 bases in between. Germline values: CDR1 GTSNPN, CDR2 SVGIG (reference sequence). The CDR3: CAWSPRGGSSPLHF. The CDR3 DNA reads TGTGCCTGGAGTCCCCGGGGGGGCAGTTCACCCCTCCACTTT.

V usage is TRBV11-2 and J usage is TRBJ2-5; D unresolved. The V gene's germline CDR1 is SGHAT and CDR2 FQNNGV. V was trimmed by 5 bases and J by 5 bases, leaving 12 bases between them. The CDR3 runs to 13 residues. CDR3 residues: CASSAWAPETQYF. CDR3 sequence (DNA): TGTGCCAGCAGCGCGTGGGCCCCGGAGACCCAGTACTTC.

V usage is TRBV7-9 and J usage is TRBJ2-3; 10 bases map to TRBD1. Trimming removed 4 bases from V and 1 base from J; junction bases left unmatched: 5. This CDR3 is 16 amino acids long. The germline CDR1 and CDR2 sequences are SEHNR and FQNEAQ (reference sequence). The CDR3 DNA is TGTGCCAGCAGCTCCAGAGGACAGGGGGGCACAGATACGCAGTATTTT. Residues: CASSSRGQGGTDTQYF.

The rearrangement joins TRBV29-1 to TRBJ1-1; 7 bases align to TRBD1. This CDR3 is 13 amino acids long. Looked up from germline, CDR1 is SQVTM and CDR2 is ANQGSEA. The ends lost 7 bases at V and 1 base at J; junction bases unmatched: 6. The CDR3: CSGGGQTNTEAFF. The CDR3 DNA follows: TGCAGCGGGGGGGGACAGACGAACACTGAAGCTTTCTTT.

The rearrangement links TRBV5-6 to TRBJ1-4; D possibly corresponds to TRBD1 (5 bases). V lost 1 base, J lost 3 bases, and 10 bases lay in between. Germline V gene lookup returns CDR1 SGHDT and CDR2 YYEEEE. The length of the CDR3 is 15 residues. CDR3 bases: TGTGCCAGCAGCTTGAGGTCAGGGCCTAATGAAAAACTGTTTTTT. Translated, it gives CASSLRSGPNEKLFF.